Listed here is a single T cell receptor (beta chain). No antigen is known for it. This CDR3 spans 15 amino acids. V shed 4 bases and J 9 bases; nucleotides not matched to a gene: 10. Germline V gene sequence: CDR1 SGHNT, CDR2 YYREEE (reference sequence). These data are taken from a study of T cell repertoires in cytomegalovirus infection. Whole-study context: Public TCR beta signatures were indicative of both CMV infection and a matching HLA type. Study-level points and caveats: Clonotypes of TCR beta that were HLA-C-restricted and CMV-specific dominated the ex vivo response. There were carriers of CMV plus the relevant HLA, and cumulative public TCR beta family frequency identified them.

TCRdb used MiXCR to reprocess the reads, holding one entry per CDR3 protein. The sample has some 700,000 distinct CDR3 sequences; 35% are singletons. The chain couples TRBV5-4 to TRBJ2-1, with 10 bases aligning to TRBD2. Sequenced material: PBMCs. The source is a human donor in good health (CMV status not recorded). Some clones in this sample may be carry-over from other donors' samples. As DNA, the CDR3 is TGTGCCAGCAGCCCAGCCAGCGGGAGGGCCGGTGAGCAGTTCTTC. Protein: CASSPASGRAGEQFF. The whole variable domain, remainder taken from reference TRBV5-4 and TRBJ2-1, is ETGVTQSPTHLIKTRGQQVTLRCSSQSGHNTVSWYQQALGQGPQFIFQYYREEENGRGNFPPRFSGLQFPNYSSELNVNALELDDSALYLCASSPASGRAGEQFFGPGTRLTVL.